The TCR beta chain under discussion was sequenced for a study of blood T cell repertoires in COVID-19. Across the study: Acute-phase and convalescent COVID-19 samples originated in the United States, Italy and Spain. In each case, the material was cDNA or gDNA derived from T cells, B-cell-depleted T cells, or PBMCs.

This clone appeared once. Source study methods: Researchers report that nucleated cell counts were estimated from reference gene primer amplification. The method was immunoSEQ multiplex PCR; TCRdb's version includes in-frame clones alone and lacks a portion of them. V, J and clone size reflect that table, while D and trimming were determined from the DNA. This sample has tens of thousands of clones, with roughly 80% found just once. Trimming left V 0 bases short and J 7 bases short, with 10 bases between. This CDR3 spans 13 amino acids. Germline V gene data show CDR1 as SGHNT and CDR2 as YYREEE (reference sequence).

Sample: peripheral blood. The chain recombines TRBV5-4 with TRBJ1-2; no reliable D call. The origin of this receptor is a human donor in a cohort sampled during active or convalescent COVID-19. The CDR3 DNA sequence: TGTGCCAGCAGCTTGGCCGGCGGGAGTGGCTACACCTTC. Translated, it gives CASSLAGGSGYTF.